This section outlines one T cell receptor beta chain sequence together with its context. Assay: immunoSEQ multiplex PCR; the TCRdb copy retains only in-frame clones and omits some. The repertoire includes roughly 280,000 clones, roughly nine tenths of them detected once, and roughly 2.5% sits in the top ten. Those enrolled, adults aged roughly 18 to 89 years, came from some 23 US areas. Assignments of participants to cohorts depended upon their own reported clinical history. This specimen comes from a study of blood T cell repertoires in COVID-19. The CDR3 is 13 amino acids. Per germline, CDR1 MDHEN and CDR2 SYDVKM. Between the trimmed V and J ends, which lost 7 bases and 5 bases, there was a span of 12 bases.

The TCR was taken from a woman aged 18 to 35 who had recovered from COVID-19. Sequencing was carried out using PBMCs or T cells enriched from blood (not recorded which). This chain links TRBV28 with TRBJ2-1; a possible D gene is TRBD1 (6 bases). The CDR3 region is CASTEAGDNEQFF. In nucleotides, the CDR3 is TGTGCCAGCACTGAAGCAGGGGACAATGAGCAGTTCTTC.